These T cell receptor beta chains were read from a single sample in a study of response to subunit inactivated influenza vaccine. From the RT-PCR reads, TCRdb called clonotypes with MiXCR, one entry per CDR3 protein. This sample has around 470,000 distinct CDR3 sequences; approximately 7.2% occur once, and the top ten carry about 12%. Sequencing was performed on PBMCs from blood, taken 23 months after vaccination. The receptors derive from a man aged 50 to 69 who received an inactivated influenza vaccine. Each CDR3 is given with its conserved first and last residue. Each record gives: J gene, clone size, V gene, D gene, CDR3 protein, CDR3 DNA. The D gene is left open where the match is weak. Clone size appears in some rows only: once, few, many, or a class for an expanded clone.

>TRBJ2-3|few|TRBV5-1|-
CASSGTVSTDTQYF
TGCGCCAGCAGCGGCACAGTTAGCACAGATACGCAGTATTTT
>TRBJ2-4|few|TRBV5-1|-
CASSIDTGNIQYF
TGCGCCAGCAGCATCGACACAGGAAACATTCAGTACTTC
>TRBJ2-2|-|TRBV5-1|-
CASSLASGAGELFF
TGCGCCAGCAGCTTGGCGTCAGGTGCCGGGGAGCTGTTTTTT
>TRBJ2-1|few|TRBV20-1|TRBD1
CSAQDRAGQFF
TGCAGTGCACAAGACAGGGCAGGTCAGTTCTTC
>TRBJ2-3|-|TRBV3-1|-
CASSQADITDTQYF
TGTGCCAGCAGCCAAGCGGACATCACAGATACGCAGTATTTT
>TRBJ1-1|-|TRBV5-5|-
CASSWGHYTEAFF
TGTGCCAGCAGCTGGGGGCATTACACTGAAGCTTTCTTT
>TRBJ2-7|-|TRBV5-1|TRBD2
CASSPSGTVRSYEQYF
TGCGCCAGCAGCCCTAGCGGGACTGTTCGAAGCTACGAGCAGTACTTC
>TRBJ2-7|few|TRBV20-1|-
CSATNPYEQYF
TGCAGTGCCACAAACCCCTACGAGCAGTACTTC
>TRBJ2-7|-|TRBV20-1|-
CSAKPYEQYF
TGCAGTGCTAAACCTTACGAGCAGTACTTC
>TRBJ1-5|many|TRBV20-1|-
CSARDFRSSNQPQHF
TGCAGTGCTAGAGATTTCAGGTCAAGCAATCAGCCCCAGCATTTT
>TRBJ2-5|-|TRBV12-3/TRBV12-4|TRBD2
CASSFSGPSGETQYF
TGTGCCAGCAGTTTCAGTGGGCCTAGCGGAGAGACCCAGTACTTC
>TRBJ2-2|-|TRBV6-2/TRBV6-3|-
CASSSGTSTGELFF
TGTGCCAGCAGCTCCGGGACTTCGACCGGGGAGCTGTTTTTT
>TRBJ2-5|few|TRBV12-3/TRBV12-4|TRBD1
CASTRTGGRETQYF
TGTGCCAGCACCCGGACAGGGGGCCGTGAGACCCAGTACTTC
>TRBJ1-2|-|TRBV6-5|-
CASSYLNRVDGYTF
TGTGCCAGCAGTTACCTAAACAGGGTAGATGGCTACACCTTC
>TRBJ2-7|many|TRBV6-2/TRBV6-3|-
CASSYSGRSHEQYF
TGTGCCAGCAGTTACTCGGGACGGTCCCACGAGCAGTACTTC
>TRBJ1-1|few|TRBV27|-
CASSLYAGRANTEAFF
TGTGCCAGCAGTTTATATGCGGGGAGAGCGAACACTGAAGCTTTCTTT
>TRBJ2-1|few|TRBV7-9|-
CASSPPVSHYNEQFF
TGTGCCAGCAGCCCCCCCGTCTCCCACTACAATGAGCAGTTCTTC
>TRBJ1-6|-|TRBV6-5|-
CASSFTQGQPLHF
TGTGCCAGCAGTTTCACACAGGGTCAACCCCTCCACTTT
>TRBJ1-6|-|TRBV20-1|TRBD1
CSARDGYRGYVLAPLHF
TGCAGTGCTAGAGATGGGTACAGGGGTTACGTTTTGGCACCCCTCCACTTT
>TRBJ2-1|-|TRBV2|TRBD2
CASSGPGLAWNEQFF
TGTGCCAGCAGTGGGCCCGGACTAGCCTGGAATGAGCAGTTCTTC
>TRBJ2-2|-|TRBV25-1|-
CASSDTGTANTGELFF
TGTGCCAGCAGTGATACCGGGACGGCGAACACCGGGGAGCTGTTTTTT
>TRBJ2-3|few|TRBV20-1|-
CSASGDSAVNTQYF
TGCAGTGCTAGTGGGGACTCAGCCGTCAATACGCAGTATTTT
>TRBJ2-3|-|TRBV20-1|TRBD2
CSARGRAGGPRYSTDTQYF
TGCAGTGCTAGAGGACGAGCGGGAGGGCCGAGATATAGCACAGATACGCAGTATTTT